This TCR beta chain derives from a study of blood T cells in healthy people across ages. General study results and limits: Whereas aged donors had fewer naive CD4+ cells, long-lived donors had more of them and higher diversity.

Combining a sample-barcoded 5' primer with a J-beta primer mix, a second PCR ran for roughly 7 to 12 cycles. TCRdb used MiXCR to reprocess the 5' RACE reads, holding one entry per CDR3 protein. Of around 1.1 million distinct CDR3 sequences in the sample, more than 30% were seen once. In regard to this clonotype: The antigen remains unidentified.

V shed 7 bases and J shed 7 bases, with 16 bases lying between them. The length of the CDR3 is 12 residues. The germline CDR1 and CDR2 sequences are SQVTM and ANQGSEA. This sequence was found in a man aged 18 to 30 in good health. Sample: blood. V usage is TRBV29-1 and J usage is TRBJ1-2, with TRBD1 as a possible D gene (6 bases). The CDR3 protein is CSGVAGGVGYTF. The CDR3 DNA reads TGCAGCGGCGTTGCGGGGGGCGTTGGCTACACCTTC.